This T cell receptor (beta chain) comes out of a study of STAT5B mutations in CD4+ large granular lymphocyte leukemia. At the level of the study: The CDR3 'QG' motif was associated with a particular HLA allele among healthy donors. Findings and limits, study-wide: Over 20% of private leukemic clonotypes occurred rarely in other patients' non-leukemic repertoires. 8/27 top patient clones versus 2/35 control clones were TRBV06-family.

Germline lookup yields CDR1 SEHNR and CDR2 FQNEAQ (reference sequence). The CDR3 consists of 16 residues. In the authors' workflow: Productive clonotypes were detectable down to 2.59 x 10-5 frequency. This table comes from immunoSEQ multiplex PCR, and its TCRdb copy is limited to in-frame clones, with some not included. V and J calls and clone size are as listed in that table; D and trimming were resolved from the DNA. The sample consists of 20,000 to 25,000 clones, roughly 83% of them appearing once. For this clone: Its antigen is undetermined.

The chain has TRBV7-9 and TRBJ2-5; D may match TRBD1 or TRBD2 (5 bases each). The J call is uncertain, as TRBJ2-7 better fits the DNA end. Sequencing was done on a sample of CD4+ T cells from blood buffy coats. The sequence derives from a human donor in good health. CDR3 coding DNA: TGTGCCAGCAGCTTATCCCTAGCAGGGACGACCTACGAGCAGTACTTC. Amino acid sequence: CASSLSLAGTTYEQYF.